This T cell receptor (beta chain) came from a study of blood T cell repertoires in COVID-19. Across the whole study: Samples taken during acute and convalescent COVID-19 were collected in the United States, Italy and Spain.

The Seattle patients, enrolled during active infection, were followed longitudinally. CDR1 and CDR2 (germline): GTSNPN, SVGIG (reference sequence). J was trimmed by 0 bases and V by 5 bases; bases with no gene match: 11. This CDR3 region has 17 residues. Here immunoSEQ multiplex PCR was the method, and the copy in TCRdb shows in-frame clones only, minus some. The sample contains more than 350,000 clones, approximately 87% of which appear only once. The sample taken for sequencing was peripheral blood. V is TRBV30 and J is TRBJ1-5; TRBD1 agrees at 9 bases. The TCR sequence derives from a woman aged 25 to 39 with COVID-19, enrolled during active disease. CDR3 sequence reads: CAWADRGSLYSNQPQHF. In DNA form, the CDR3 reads TGTGCCTGGGCCGACAGGGGGTCGCTTTATAGCAATCAGCCCCAGCATTTT.